The T cell receptor beta chain described here comes from a study of Graves' ophthalmopathy and Graves' hyperthyroidism. This CDR3 contains 13 residues. The V gene lost 3 bases and the J gene lost 9 bases, with 12 bases spanning the gap. A note on this clonotype: What it recognizes is unknown.

Exclusion criteria comprised other autoimmune diseases, uncontrolled infections, pregnancy or lactation in patients. Notes on the study in general: The 13-signature model separated ophthalmopathy from stable hyperthyroidism at roughly 88% sensitivity and about 80% specificity. Blood also contained most of the expanded thyroid clonotypes above 0.001 frequency.

Amplified TCR beta CDR3 regions were obtained using RNA transcripts as template. RT-PCR with HTBI primers came first, then second-round multiplex PCR. A single record per CDR3 protein comes from TCRdb applying MiXCR to the multiplex PCR reads. The data show 680,000 or so distinct CDR3 sequences, about 20% seen once. This chain connects TRBV12-3 or TRBV12-4 to TRBJ1-5; D remains ambiguous. The TCR originated in a young woman with stable Graves' hyperthyroidism. Some clones in this sample may be carry-over from other donors' samples. Sequenced material: peripheral blood. In DNA form, the CDR3 reads TGTGCCAGCAGTTTCGAGCCCTGTATGCCCCAGCATTTT. Protein sequence: CASSFEPCMPQHF.